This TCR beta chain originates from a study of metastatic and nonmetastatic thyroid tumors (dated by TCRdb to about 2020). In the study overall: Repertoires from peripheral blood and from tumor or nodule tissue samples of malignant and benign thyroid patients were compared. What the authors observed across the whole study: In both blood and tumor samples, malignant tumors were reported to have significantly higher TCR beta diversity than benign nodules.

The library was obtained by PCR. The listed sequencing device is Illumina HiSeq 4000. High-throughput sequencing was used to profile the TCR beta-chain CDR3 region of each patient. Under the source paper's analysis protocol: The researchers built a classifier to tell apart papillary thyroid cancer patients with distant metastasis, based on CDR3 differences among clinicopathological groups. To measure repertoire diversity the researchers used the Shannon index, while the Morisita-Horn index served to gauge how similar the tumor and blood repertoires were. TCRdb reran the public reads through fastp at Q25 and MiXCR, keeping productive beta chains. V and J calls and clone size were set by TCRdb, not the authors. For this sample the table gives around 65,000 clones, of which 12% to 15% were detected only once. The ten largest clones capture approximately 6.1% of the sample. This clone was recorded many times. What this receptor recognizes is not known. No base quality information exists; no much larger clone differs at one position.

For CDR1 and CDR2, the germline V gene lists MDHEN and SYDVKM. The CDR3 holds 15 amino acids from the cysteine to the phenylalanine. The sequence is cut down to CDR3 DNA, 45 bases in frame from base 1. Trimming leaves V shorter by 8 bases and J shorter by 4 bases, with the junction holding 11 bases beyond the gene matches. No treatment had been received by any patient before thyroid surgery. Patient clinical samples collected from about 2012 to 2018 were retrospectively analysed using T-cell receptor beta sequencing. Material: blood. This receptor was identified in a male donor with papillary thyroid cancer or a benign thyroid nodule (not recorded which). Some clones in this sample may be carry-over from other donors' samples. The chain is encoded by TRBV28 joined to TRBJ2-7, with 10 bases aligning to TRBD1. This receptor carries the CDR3 CASQRPGQGLYEQYF. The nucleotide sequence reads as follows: TGTGCCAGCCAGCGACCGGGACAGGGGTTATACGAGCAGTACTTC.